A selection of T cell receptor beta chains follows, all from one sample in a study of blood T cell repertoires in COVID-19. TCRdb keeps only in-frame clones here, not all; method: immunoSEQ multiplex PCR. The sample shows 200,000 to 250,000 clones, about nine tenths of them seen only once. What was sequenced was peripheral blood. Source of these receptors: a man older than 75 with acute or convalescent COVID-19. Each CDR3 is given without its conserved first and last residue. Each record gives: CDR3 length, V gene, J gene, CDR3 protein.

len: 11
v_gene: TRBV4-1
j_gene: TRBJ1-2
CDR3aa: ASSQGLNYGYT

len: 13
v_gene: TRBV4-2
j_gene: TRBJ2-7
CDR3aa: ASRSTLAGEYEQY

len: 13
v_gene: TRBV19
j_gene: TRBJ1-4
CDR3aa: ASSTDSPGNEKLF

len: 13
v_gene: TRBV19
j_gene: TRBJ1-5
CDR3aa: ASSMGQGSNQPQH

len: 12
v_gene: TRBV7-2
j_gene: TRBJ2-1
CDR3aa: ASSLQGQVGEQF

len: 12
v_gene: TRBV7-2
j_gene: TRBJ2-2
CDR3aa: ASSPGGNTGELF

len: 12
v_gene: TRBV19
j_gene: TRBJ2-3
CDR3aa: ASRLAGVADTQY

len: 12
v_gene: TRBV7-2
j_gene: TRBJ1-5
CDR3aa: ASSLLISNQPQH

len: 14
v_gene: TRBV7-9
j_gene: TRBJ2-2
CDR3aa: ASSLGAIQNTGELF

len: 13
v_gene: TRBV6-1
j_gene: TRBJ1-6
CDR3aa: ASSERQVSLSPLH

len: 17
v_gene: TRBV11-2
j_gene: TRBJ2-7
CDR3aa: ASSLSMVGTGKTSYEQY

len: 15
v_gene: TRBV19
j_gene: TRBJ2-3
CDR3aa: ASSPPGRLAGEDTQY

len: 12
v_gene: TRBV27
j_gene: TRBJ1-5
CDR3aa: ASSLSNQGQPQH